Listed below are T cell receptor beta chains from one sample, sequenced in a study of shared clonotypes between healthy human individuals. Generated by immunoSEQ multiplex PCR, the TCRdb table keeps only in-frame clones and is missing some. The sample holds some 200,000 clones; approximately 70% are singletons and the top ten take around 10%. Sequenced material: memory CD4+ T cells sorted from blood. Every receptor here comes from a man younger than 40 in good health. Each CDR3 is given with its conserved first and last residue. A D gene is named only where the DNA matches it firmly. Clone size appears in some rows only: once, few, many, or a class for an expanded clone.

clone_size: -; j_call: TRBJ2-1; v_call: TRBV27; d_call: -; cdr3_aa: CASSSPHPGHNEQFF; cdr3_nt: TGTGCCAGCAGTTCCCCTCATCCTGGTCACAATGAGCAGTTCTTC
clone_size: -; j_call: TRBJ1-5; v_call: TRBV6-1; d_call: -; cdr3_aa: CASSENFSVDQPQHF; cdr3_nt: TGTGCCAGCAGTGAAAACTTCTCCGTGGATCAGCCCCAGCATTTT
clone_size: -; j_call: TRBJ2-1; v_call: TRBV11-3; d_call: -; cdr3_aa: CASSLIGVSDNEQFF; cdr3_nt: TGTGCCAGCAGCTTAATAGGGGTAAGCGACAATGAGCAGTTCTTC
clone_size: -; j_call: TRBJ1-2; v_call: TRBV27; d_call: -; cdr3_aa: CASKQKWGDYGYTF; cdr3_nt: TGTGCCAGCAAACAAAAGTGGGGGGACTATGGCTACACCTTC
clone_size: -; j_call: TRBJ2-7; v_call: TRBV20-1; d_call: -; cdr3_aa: CSAPYAYEQYF; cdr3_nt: TGCAGTGCCCCGTATGCCTACGAGCAGTACTTC
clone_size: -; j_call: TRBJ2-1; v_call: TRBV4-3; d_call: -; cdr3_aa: CASSRVSGETNEQFF; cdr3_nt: TGCGCCAGCAGCCGCGTGTCCGGGGAGACGAATGAGCAGTTCTTC
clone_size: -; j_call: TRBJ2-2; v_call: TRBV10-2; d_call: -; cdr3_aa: CASSEVRYGVTGELFF; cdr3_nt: TGCGCCAGCAGTGAGGTTCGGTATGGCGTCACCGGGGAGCTGTTTTTT
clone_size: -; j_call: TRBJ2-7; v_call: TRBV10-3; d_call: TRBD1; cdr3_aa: CAIRATGANSYEQYF; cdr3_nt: TGTGCCATCAGGGCCACAGGGGCGAACTCCTACGAGCAGTACTTC
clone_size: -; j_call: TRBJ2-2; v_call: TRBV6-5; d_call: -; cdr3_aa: CASRRLGGVSGELFF; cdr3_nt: TGTGCCAGCAGGAGGTTAGGAGGGGTGTCCGGGGAGCTGTTTTTT
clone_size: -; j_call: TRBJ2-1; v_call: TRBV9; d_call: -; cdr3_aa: CASSVRLVNEQFF; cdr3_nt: TGTGCCAGCAGCGTAAGACTAGTCAATGAGCAGTTCTTC
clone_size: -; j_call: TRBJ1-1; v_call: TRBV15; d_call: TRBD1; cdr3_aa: CATSIRDSRRMNTEAFF; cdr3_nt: TGTGCCACCAGCATCCGGGACAGTAGAAGAATGAACACTGAAGCTTTCTTT
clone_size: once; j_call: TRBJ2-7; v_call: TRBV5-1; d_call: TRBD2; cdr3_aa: CASSGRAATSSGRIHEQYF; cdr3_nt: TGCGCCAGCAGCGGGCGGGCGGCTACCTCTAGCGGGAGGATCCACGAGCAGTACTTC
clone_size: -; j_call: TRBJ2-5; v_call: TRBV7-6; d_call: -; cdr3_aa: CASSLESSGFQETQYF; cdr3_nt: TGTGCCAGCAGCTTAGAATCCAGCGGGTTCCAAGAGACCCAGTACTTC
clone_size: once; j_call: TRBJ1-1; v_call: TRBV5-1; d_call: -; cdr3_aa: CASSEARMNTEAFF; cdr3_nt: TGCGCCAGCAGCGAGGCCAGGATGAACACTGAAGCTTTCTTT
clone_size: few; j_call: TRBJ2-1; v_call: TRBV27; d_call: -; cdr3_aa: CASRITGPAGGEQFF; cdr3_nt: TGTGCCAGCAGAATTACAGGCCCCGCGGGCGGTGAGCAGTTCTTC
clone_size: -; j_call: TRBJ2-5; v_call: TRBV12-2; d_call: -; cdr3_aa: CASRLALHDHKPETQYF; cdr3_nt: TGTGCAAGTCGCTTAGCGCTGCACGACCATAAGCCGGAGACCCAGTACTTC
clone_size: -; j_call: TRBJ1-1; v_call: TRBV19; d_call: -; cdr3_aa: CASSIGKNTEAFF; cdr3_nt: TGTGCCAGTAGTATTGGCAAGAACACTGAAGCTTTCTTT
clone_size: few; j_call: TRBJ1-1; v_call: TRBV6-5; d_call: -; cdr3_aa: CASSYLDSTWNTEAFF; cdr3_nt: TGTGCCAGCAGTTACTTGGACAGCACCTGGAACACTGAAGCTTTCTTT
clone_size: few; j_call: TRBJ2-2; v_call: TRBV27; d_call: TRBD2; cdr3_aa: CASSFGLAGTGELFF; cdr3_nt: TGTGCCAGCAGTTTTGGGTTAGCGGGCACCGGGGAGCTGTTTTTT
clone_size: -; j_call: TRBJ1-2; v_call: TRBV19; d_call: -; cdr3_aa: CASSLGASYGYTF; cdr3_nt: TGTGCCAGTAGTTTGGGGGCCTCCTATGGCTACACCTTC
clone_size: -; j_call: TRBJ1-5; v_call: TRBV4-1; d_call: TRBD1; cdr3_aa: CASSTTGSVGPQHF; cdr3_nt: TGCGCCAGCAGCACGACAGGGTCTGTTGGGCCCCAGCATTTT
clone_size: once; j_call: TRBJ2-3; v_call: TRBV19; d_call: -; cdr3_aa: CASSRIESTDTQYF; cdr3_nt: TGTGCCAGTAGTAGAATAGAAAGCACAGATACGCAGTATTTT
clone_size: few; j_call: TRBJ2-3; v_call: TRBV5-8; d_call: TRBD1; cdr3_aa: CASSLDGTGLDTQYF; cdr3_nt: TGTGCCAGCAGCTTGGATGGGACAGGGCTAGATACGCAGTATTTT
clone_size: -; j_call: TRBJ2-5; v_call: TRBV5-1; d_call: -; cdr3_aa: CASSLSGEETQYF; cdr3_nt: TGCGCCAGCAGCTTGTCAGGGGAGGAGACCCAGTACTTC
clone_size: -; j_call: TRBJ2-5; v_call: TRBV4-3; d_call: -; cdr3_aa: CASSHDRGTQYF; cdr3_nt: TGCGCCAGCAGCCATGACCGAGGGACCCAGTACTTC
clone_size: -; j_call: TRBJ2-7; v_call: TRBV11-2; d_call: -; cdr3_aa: CASSLGFKGTYEQYF; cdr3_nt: TGTGCCAGCAGCTTAGGATTCAAGGGAACCTACGAGCAGTACTTC
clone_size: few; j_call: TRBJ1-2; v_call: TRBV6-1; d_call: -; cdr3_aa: CASRTQPNYGYTF; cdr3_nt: TGTGCCAGCAGGACGCAACCCAACTATGGCTACACCTTC
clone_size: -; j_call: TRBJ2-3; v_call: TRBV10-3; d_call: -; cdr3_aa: CAISEATSTDTQYF; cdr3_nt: TGTGCCATCAGTGAGGCCACGAGCACAGATACGCAGTATTTT
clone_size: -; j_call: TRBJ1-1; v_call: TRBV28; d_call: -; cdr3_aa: CASRKQGRNEAFF; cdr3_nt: TGTGCCAGCAGGAAGCAAGGACGGAATGAAGCTTTCTTT
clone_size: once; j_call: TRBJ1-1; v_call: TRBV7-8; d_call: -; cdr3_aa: CASSFRPAGNTEAFF; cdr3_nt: TGTGCCAGCAGCTTCCGACCGGCTGGAAACACTGAAGCTTTCTTT
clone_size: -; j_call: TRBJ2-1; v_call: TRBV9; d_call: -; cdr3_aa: CASTSRTGLGGEQFF; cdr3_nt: TGTGCCAGCACCTCCCGGACAGGACTGGGGGGGGAGCAGTTCTTC
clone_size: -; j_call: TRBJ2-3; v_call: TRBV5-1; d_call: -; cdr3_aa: CASSLSGASTDTQYF; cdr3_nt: TGCGCCAGCAGCTTGTCGGGGGCTAGCACAGATACGCAGTATTTT
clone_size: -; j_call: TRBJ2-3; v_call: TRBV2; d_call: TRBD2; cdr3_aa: CASTGGGVTDTQYF; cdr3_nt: TGTGCCAGCACCGGGGGAGGGGTCACAGATACGCAGTATTTT
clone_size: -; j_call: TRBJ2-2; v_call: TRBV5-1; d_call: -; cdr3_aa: CASSSGNTGELFF; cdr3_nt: TGCGCCAGCAGCTCGGGGAACACCGGGGAGCTGTTTTTT
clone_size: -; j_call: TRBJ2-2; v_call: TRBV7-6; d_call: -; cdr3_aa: CASSLMLVGELFF; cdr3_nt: TGTGCCAGCAGCTTAATGCTCGTCGGGGAGCTGTTTTTT
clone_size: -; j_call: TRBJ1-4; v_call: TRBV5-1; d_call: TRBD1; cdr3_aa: CASSSSGTGGRNEKLFF; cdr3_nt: TGCGCCAGCAGCTCATCTGGGACAGGGGGCCGTAATGAAAAACTGTTTTTT
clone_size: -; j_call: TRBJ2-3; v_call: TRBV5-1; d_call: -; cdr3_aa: CASSLAFITDTQYF; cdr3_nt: TGCGCCAGCAGCTTGGCCTTTATCACAGATACGCAGTATTTT
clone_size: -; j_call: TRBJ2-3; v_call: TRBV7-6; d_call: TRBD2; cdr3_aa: CASSWTSGTADTQYF; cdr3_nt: TGTGCCAGCAGTTGGACTAGCGGGACCGCAGATACGCAGTATTTT
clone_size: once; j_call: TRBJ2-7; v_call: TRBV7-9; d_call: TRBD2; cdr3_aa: CASSTTFSGGYEQYF; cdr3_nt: TGTGCCAGCAGCACAACGTTCTCGGGGGGCTACGAGCAGTACTTC
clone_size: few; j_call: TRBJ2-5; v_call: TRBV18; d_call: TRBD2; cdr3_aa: CASSPRTSGSNGETQYF; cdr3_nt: TGTGCCAGCTCTCCTCGGACTAGCGGGAGCAATGGAGAGACCCAGTACTTC